Below, 23 T cell receptor beta chains from the same sample are listed, as sequenced in a study of T cell repertoires in cytomegalovirus infection. Their antigens are not known. Via MiXCR, TCRdb re-called the reads, giving one row per CDR3 protein. The table shows about 130,000 distinct CDR3 sequences, with more than 20% occurring only once. The sequencing sample was made of PBMCs, sequenced either directly or after in vitro stimulation (not recorded which). Receptor source: a human donor in good health (CMV status not recorded). Some clones in this sample may be carry-over from other donors' samples.

This chain joins TRBV14 and TRBJ1-2, with D unclear. Germline V gene lookup returns CDR1 SGHDN and CDR2 FVKESK. The CDR3 has 15 amino acids. Deletions cut 4 bases from V and 0 bases from J, with 12 bases between. CDR3 amino acids: CASSPITAANYGYTF. In nucleotides, the CDR3 is TGTGCCAGCAGCCCGATAACAGCAGCTAACTATGGCTACACCTTC.

This clonotype was counted between two and nine times. The CDR3 region has the DNA TGTGCCAGCCCACAGGGGGCAAACTCTGGGGCCAACGTCCTGACTTTC. As protein: CASPQGANSGANVLTF. The gene calls are TRBV2 and TRBJ2-6; 9 positions agree with TRBD1. The V gene's germline CDR1 is SNHLY and CDR2 FYNNEI. Trimming at V came to 8 bases and at J to 0 bases, leaving 5 bases not matched to a gene. CDR3 length: 16 amino acids.

This clonotype was picked up a small number of times. The gene calls are TRBV27 and TRBJ2-5, with D possibly being TRBD2 (6 bases). This CDR3 has 15 amino acids. The V gene's germline CDR1 is MNHEY and CDR2 SMNVEV (reference sequence). Trimming left V 4 bases short and J 10 bases short, with 22 bases between. Here the CDR3 DNA reads TGTGCCAGCAGTTCTACCGGGACTCTAGGAGAAATCCAGTACTTC. Its protein product is CASSSTGTLGEIQYF.

This rearrangement joins TRBV11-3 to TRBJ2-7; 8 bases match TRBD1. Germline V gene data show CDR1 as SGHNT and CDR2 as YENEEA. V lost 8 bases to trimming and J lost 6 bases; unmatched junction nucleotides: 3. The CDR3 covers 11 residues. In DNA, the CDR3 is TGTGCCAGCGGTACAGGGGGCGAGCAGTACGTC. Translating gives CASGTGGEQYV.

The chain is built from TRBV7-8 and TRBJ1-2; TRBD1 matches at 9 bases. With 1 base clipped from V and 6 bases from J, the junction kept 3 bases outside the gene matches. The CDR3 is 14 residues long. Germline V CDR1 and CDR2: SGHVS, FQNEAQ. In DNA, the CDR3 is TGTGCCAGCAGCTTAGTTACAGGGGGCGATGGCTACACCTTC. This gives the protein CASSLVTGGDGYTF.

This clonotype has just a few counts. This chain uses TRBV4-3 with TRBJ2-3; 14 nucleotides match TRBD2. The CDR3 sequence is 18 residues long. The V segment lost 4 bases and the J segment 3 bases; nucleotides outside the gene matches: 9. Germline V CDR1 and CDR2: LGHNA, YSLEER. Here the CDR3 DNA reads TGCGCCAGCAGCCTCGGGACTAGCGGGAGTTCAAAGACAGATACGCAGTATTTT. It encodes CASSLGTSGSSKTDTQYF.

The chain has TRBV12-3 or TRBV12-4 and TRBJ2-3; TRBD2 might be the D (6 bases). CDR3 length: 15 residues. With 4 bases removed from V and 0 bases from J, the gap between germline ends came to 11 bases. In nucleotides, the CDR3 is TGTGCCAGCAGTTCCAGCGGGTTTAGCACAGATACGCAGTATTTT. Amino acids: CASSSSGFSTDTQYF.

This clonotype was picked up many times. The chain employs TRBV12-3 or TRBV12-4 and TRBJ2-2; D might be TRBD2 (6 bases). V was shortened by 6 bases and J by 2 bases, with 25 bases between the two germline ends. The CDR3 length is 19 residues. The CDR3 DNA reads as TGTGCCAGCAGCCCACGGGAGCCCTATGCCGACTTCAACACCGGGGAGCTGTTTTTT. The encoded protein is CASSPREPYADFNTGELFF.

The count of this clonotype is one. The V call is TRBV6-5, the J call TRBJ2-2, with D hard to call. V lost 1 base and J 5 bases, leaving 8 bases between the germline ends. The CDR3 runs to 14 residues. Per germline, CDR1 MNHEY and CDR2 SVGAGI. CDR3 sequence reads: CASSYFHITGELFF. The CDR3 bases are TGTGCCAGCAGTTACTTCCATATTACCGGGGAGCTGTTTTTT.

The V and J genes are TRBV29-1 and TRBJ1-6; tentative D call: TRBD1 (6 bases). In germline, CDR1 is SQVTM, CDR2 ANQGSEA. This CDR3 comprises 12 residues. Trimming took 0 bases from V and 18 from J, leaving 15 bases between them. This CDR3 is CSVEDHRGQCHF. DNA for the CDR3: TGCAGCGTTGAAGACCACCGCGGACAGTGCCACTTT. The full variable domain, in which reference TRBV29-1 and TRBJ1-6 provide the parts outside the CDR3, is SAVISQKPSRDICQRGTSLTIQCQVDSQVTMMFWYRQQPGQSLTLIATANQGSEATYESGFVIDKFPISRPNLTFSTLTVSNMSPEDSSIYLCSVEDHRGQCHFGNGTRLTVT.

The sample holds a few counts of this clonotype. The rearrangement links TRBV24-1 to TRBJ2-3, with TRBD2 matching over 10 bases. Germline values: CDR1 KGHDR, CDR2 SFDVKD. The CDR3 runs 14 residues. After removal of 6 bases from V and 1 base from J, the junction contained 0 bases not matched to a gene. In DNA, the CDR3 is TGTGCCACCAGTACTAGCGGGGGCACAGATACGCAGTATTTT. Protein product: CATSTSGGTDTQYF.

The sample holds many counts of this clonotype. This chain joins TRBV7-2 and TRBJ2-7; D may match TRBD1 or TRBD2 (5 bases each). Trimming removed 3 bases from V and 4 bases from J, with 16 bases in between. CDR1 SGHTA and CDR2 FQGNSA come from the germline V gene. The CDR3 spans 15 residues. The CDR3 sequence: CASSLRRDALYEQYF. The CDR3 bases are TGTGCCAGCAGCTTGCGCAGGGACGCTTTGTACGAGCAGTACTTC.

V is TRBV27 and J is TRBJ2-7, with D uncertain. Trimming removed 5 bases at V and 7 bases at J, with 15 bases between. CDR1 and CDR2 (germline): MNHEY, SMNVEV (reference sequence). This CDR3 has 13 residues. CDR3: CASSPGTAIEQYF. As DNA, the CDR3 is TGTGCCAGCAGTCCTGGAACCGCCATAGAGCAGTACTTC.

This clonotype was seen more than once but under ten times. The rearrangement joins TRBV11-3 to TRBJ1-1, with D uncertain. The CDR3 consists of 15 residues. Trimming pared 1 base from V and 0 bases from J, leaving 9 bases between. The germline V gene has CDR1 SGHNT and CDR2 YENEEA. Written as DNA, the CDR3 is TGTGCCAGCAGCTTAGCAGGAATAATGAACACTGAAGCTTTCTTT. Translating gives CASSLAGIMNTEAFF.

This clonotype was picked up many times. The rearrangement joins TRBV7-2 to TRBJ2-7, with 7 nucleotides matching TRBD1. The CDR3 has 14 amino acids. After removal of 4 bases from V and 5 bases from J, the junction contained 8 bases not matched to a gene. The germline gives CDR1 SGHTA, CDR2 FQGNSA. This CDR3 is CASSWKTGNHEQYF. In nucleotides, the CDR3 is TGTGCCAGCAGCTGGAAGACAGGGAACCACGAGCAGTACTTC.

In its sample, this clonotype was seen a few times. The chain employs TRBV7-2 and TRBJ2-1; D is uncertain. Germline V CDR1 and CDR2: SGHTA, FQGNSA. The CDR3 spans 15 residues. Between the trimmed V and J ends, which lost 4 bases and 5 bases, there was a span of 15 bases. The CDR3 loop reads CASSSPYKTNNEQFF. The CDR3 nucleotides read TGTGCCAGCAGCTCCCCATACAAAACCAACAATGAGCAGTTCTTC.

This clonotype was seen a few times. V and J are TRBV5-1 and TRBJ2-2, with D possibly matching TRBD1 (5 bases). The germline V gene encodes CDR1 SGHRS and CDR2 YFSETQ. The V and J ends lost 2 bases and 6 bases respectively, with 14 bases between them. This CDR3 is built from 15 residues. Written as DNA, the CDR3 is TGCGCCAGCAGCTTTGGCCCCCAGGGCTCCGGGGAGCTGTTTTTT. It encodes CASSFGPQGSGELFF.

This clonotype was picked up one time. The V gene is TRBV19, the J gene TRBJ2-1, with TRBD2 identical over 9 bases. This CDR3 has 18 amino acids. V gave up 3 bases and J gave up 7 bases; unmatched junction bases: 16. CDR1 and CDR2 from the germline V gene are LNHDA and SQIVND (reference sequence). CDR3 DNA sequence: TGTGCCAGTAGTATCGACATTATCGCGGGAGGGCCGGGGAATGAGCAGTTCTTC. Its protein is CASSIDIIAGGPGNEQFF.

V gene TRBV25-1 combines with J gene TRBJ2-5, with 10 bases fitting TRBD1. From germline, CDR1 is MGHDK and CDR2 SYGVNS. This CDR3 contains 15 residues. V was clipped by 5 bases and J by 5 bases; unmatched bases: 8. The CDR3 bases are TGTGCCAGCAGTCAACCGGGACAGGGGTTTGAGACCCAGTACTTC. Encoded protein: CASSQPGQGFETQYF.

The rearrangement joins TRBV6-6 to TRBJ1-5; D is unresolved. The CDR3 totals 14 residues. Trimming took 0 bases from V and 6 from J, leaving 9 bases between them. Germline assignment: CDR1 MNHNY and CDR2 SVGAGI (reference sequence). CDR3 coding DNA: TGTGCCAGCAGTTACTCGGAGGGCAGTCAGCCCCAGCATTTT. Its translation is CASSYSEGSQPQHF.

There are a few counts of this clonotype. The J gene is TRBJ2-1, the V gene TRBV10-3; possibly TRBD2 for D (5 bases). V was clipped by 6 bases and J by 5 bases, with 11 bases between them. CDR1 is ENHRY and CDR2 is SYGVKD in the germline V gene. This CDR3 region has 13 residues. The CDR3 DNA follows: TGTGCCATCAGAGCAGCGGATAACAATGAGCAGTTCTTC. Amino acid sequence: CAIRAADNNEQFF.

The CDR3 loop is CASSQVSSETQYF. In nucleotides, the CDR3 is TGTGCCAGCAGCCAAGTCTCTTCAGAGACCCAGTACTTC. This sequence joins TRBV25-1 and TRBJ2-5, with D unresolved. Germline loops: CDR1 MGHDK, CDR2 SYGVNS. Trimming pared 6 bases from V and 4 bases from J, leaving 12 bases between. The CDR3 contains 13 residues.

Concerning this clonotype: This may come from a read error, since a much larger clone is one base off. V usage is TRBV7-2 and J usage is TRBJ2-1, with TRBD2 matching 9 bases. CDR1 and CDR2 from the germline V gene are SGHTA and FQGNSA. The CDR3 runs 15 residues. The CDR3 region has the DNA TGTGGCAGCAGATTCAGTCTAGCGGGAATAAATGAGCAGTTCTTC. Its protein is CGSRFSLAGINEQFF.